This T cell receptor (beta chain) derives from a study of blood T cell repertoires in COVID-19. TCRdb's table, derived via immunoSEQ multiplex PCR, lists solely in-frame clones and lacks some. The sample has 200,000 to 300,000 clones, roughly 80% seen once. The CDR3 length is 14 residues. Germline V CDR1 and CDR2: MNHEY, SVGAGI. V gave up 8 bases and J gave up 0 bases, with 13 bases separating them. The clonotype was recovered from a woman older than 75 with acute or convalescent COVID-19. Sequencing used peripheral blood. The J gene is TRBJ1-2, the V gene TRBV6-5, with unresolved D. CDR3 bases: TGTGCCAGCGGCCCACAATCCGCTAACTATGGCTACACCTTC. Protein sequence: CASGPQSANYGYTF.